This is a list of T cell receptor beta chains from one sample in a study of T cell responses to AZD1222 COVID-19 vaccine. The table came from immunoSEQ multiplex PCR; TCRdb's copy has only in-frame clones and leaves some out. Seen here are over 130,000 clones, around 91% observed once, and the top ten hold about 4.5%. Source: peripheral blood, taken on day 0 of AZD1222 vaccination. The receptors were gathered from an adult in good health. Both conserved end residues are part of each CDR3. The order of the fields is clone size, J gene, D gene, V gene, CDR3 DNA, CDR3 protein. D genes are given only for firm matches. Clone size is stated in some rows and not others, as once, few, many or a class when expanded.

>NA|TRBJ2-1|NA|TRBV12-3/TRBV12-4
TGTGCCAGCAGTTTAGGGGTCCGCGTTCAGTTCTTC
CASSLGVRVQFF
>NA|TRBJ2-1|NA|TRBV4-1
TGCGCCAGCAGCCATTTTCGGGGGCGGGAGTTCTCCAATGAGCAGTTCTTC
CASSHFRGREFSNEQFF
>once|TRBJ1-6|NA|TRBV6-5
TGTGCCAGCAGTTGGGGCCGAATTAATTCACCCCTCCACTTT
CASSWGRINSPLHF
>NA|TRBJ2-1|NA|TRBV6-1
TGTGCCAGCAGTGAACTCTACCGAAGTGCGTTCTTC
CASSELYRSAFF
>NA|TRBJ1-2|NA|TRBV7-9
TGTGCCATCGAGGGGTTGTACTATGGCTACACCTTC
CAIEGLYYGYTF
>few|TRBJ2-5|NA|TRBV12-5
TGTGCTAGTGGTCCGGACTCGAGGGAGACTAGGTGGGCGACCCAGTACTTC
CASGPDSRETRWATQYF
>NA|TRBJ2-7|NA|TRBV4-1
TGCGCCAGCAGCCAAGAGAGGAGAGGTGAACAGCAGTACTTC
CASSQERRGEQQYF
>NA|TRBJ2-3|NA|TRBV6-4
TGTGCCAGCAGTGAGACCTTCACAGATACGCAGTATTTT
CASSETFTDTQYF
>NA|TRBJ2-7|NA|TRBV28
TGTGCCAGCATGCTCGAGGGCCGGAACGAGCAGTACTTC
CASMLEGRNEQYF
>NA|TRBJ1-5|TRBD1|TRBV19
TGTGCCAGTAGTATAAGGCACGACAGGGGCTGGGATAGCAATCAGCCCCAGCATTTT
CASSIRHDRGWDSNQPQHF
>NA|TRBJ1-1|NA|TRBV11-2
TGTGCCAGCAGCTTAGGGCGAAACACTGAAGCTTTCTTT
CASSLGRNTEAFF
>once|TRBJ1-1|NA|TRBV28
TGTGCCAGCGGCCGGAGTTTCACTGAAGCTTTCTTT
CASGRSFTEAFF
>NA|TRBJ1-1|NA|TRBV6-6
TGTGCCAGCAGACGGACAGCTTCGGGGACTGAAGCTTTCTTT
CASRRTASGTEAFF
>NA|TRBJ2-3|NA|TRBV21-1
TGTGCCACATGGACAGGGCGCAGCACAGATACGCAGTATTTT
CATWTGRSTDTQYF
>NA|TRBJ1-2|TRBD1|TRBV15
TGTGCCACCAGCAGACCGCACGGGACAGGGGTTGGCTATGGCTACACCTTC
CATSRPHGTGVGYGYTF
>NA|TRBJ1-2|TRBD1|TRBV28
TGTGCCAGCAGTTTAGGACAGGGTCGCGTCTATGGCTACACCTTC
CASSLGQGRVYGYTF
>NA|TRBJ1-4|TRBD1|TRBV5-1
TGCGCCAGCAGCGCAGACAGGACAGGGTTAACTAATGAAAAACTGTTTTTT
CASSADRTGLTNEKLFF
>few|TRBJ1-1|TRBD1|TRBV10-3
TGTGCCATCAGGCAGGGACAGGGGAATGAAGCTTTCTTT
CAIRQGQGNEAFF
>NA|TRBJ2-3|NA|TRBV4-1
TGCGCCAGCAGCCCCTTAAACATGGGCTTCGCAGATACGCAGTATTTT
CASSPLNMGFADTQYF
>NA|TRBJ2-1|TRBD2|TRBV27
TGTGCCAGCAGTCGGGGACTAGCGGGGTTTTACCAGAAAAAGTACAATGAGCAGTTCTTC
CASSRGLAGFYQKKYNEQFF
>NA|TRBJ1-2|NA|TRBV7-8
TGTGCCAGCAGCTTAGGGTACAGAAACTATGGCTACACCTTC
CASSLGYRNYGYTF
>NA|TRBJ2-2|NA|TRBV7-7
TGTGCTAGCAGAAGCACGAAAAACACCGGGGAGCTGTTTTTT
CASRSTKNTGELFF
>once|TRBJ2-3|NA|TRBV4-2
TGTGCCAGCAGCCAAGGTCTCCCCACAGATACGCAGTATTTT
CASSQGLPTDTQYF
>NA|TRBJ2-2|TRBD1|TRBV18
TGTGCCAGCTCACCATACGAACAGGGGGACACCGGGGAGCTGTTTTTT
CASSPYEQGDTGELFF
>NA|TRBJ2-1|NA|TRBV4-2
TGTGCCAGCAGCCATCCCGTCGGCCCCGCGGGGAGCTCCTACAATGAGCAGTTCTTC
CASSHPVGPAGSSYNEQFF
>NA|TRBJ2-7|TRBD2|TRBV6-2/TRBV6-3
TGTGCCAGCAGCCAGGGGTTAAACAGGGGGGCCAAAGGGACTAGCGGGAGCTCCTACGAGCAGTACTTC
CASSQGLNRGAKGTSGSSYEQYF
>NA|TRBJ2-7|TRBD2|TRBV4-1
TGCGCCAGCAGCCAAGTAGGGGCTAGCGGGTCTTACGAGCAGTACTTC
CASSQVGASGSYEQYF
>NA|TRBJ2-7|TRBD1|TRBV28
TGTGCCAGCAGTCCTGGACAGGATCGACTGTTGAACTACGAGCAGTACTTC
CASSPGQDRLLNYEQYF
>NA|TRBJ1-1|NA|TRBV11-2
TGTGCCACCTCTCACCCCAGGTACAGGATGAACACTGAAGCTTTCTTT
CATSHPRYRMNTEAFF
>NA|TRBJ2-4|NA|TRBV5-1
TGCGCCAGCAGCTCCTCCAGGGGAACCAAAAACATTCAGTACTTC
CASSSSRGTKNIQYF
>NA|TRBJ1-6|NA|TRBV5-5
TGTGCCAGCAGCTTGGGGCCCATCGGCAATTCACCCCTCCACTTT
CASSLGPIGNSPLHF
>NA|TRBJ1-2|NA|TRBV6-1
TGTGCCAGCAGTGAAACCTACGCGGGCTATGGCTACACCTTC
CASSETYAGYGYTF
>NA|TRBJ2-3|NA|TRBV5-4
TGTGCCAGCAGCCACCCTGAGTCGGGCGGAGACACAGATACGCAGTATTTT
CASSHPESGGDTDTQYF
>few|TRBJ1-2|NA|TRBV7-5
TGTGCCAGAAGTCCTCGGGTCGGGGATATGGACTATGGCTACACCTTC
CARSPRVGDMDYGYTF
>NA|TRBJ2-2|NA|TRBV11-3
TGTGCCAGCAGCGTCCGCCCGGGGGCCACCGGGGAGCTGTTTTTT
CASSVRPGATGELFF
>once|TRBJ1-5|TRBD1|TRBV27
TGTGCCAGCAGTGTATCAGGGGGGCGCAATCAGCCCCAGCATTTT
CASSVSGGRNQPQHF
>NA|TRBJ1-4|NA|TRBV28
TGTGCCTCCAGCTCCCAAAGCCGGGAAAAACTGTTTTTT
CASSSQSREKLFF